These 7 T cell receptor beta chains were sequenced from one sample in a study of T cell responses to AZD1222 COVID-19 vaccine. Only in-frame clones appear in the TCRdb table, and some are missing; sequencing was by immunoSEQ multiplex PCR. The repertoire includes approximately 100,000 clones, 70% to 90% of them detected once, and around 3.9% sits in the top ten. Sequenced material: peripheral blood, taken on day 0 of AZD1222 vaccination. These TCRs come from an adult in good health.

This clone was picked up a small number of times. The rearrangement uses TRBV24-1 and TRBJ1-2, with D hard to call. V was trimmed by 6 bases and J by 5 bases, leaving 9 bases between them. CDR1 is KGHDR, CDR2 SFDVKD, per germline. CDR3 length equals 12 residues. For the CDR3, the DNA is TGTGCCACCAGTAAATTTGGGTATGGCTACACCTTC. Translated, it gives CATSKFGYGYTF.

Only a few counts were recorded for this clone. The chain employs TRBV7-9 and TRBJ2-5; 8 bases match TRBD2. Germline V CDR1 and CDR2: SEHNR, FQNEAQ (reference sequence). Unmatched junction bases numbered 6, after V lost 1 base and J lost 5 bases. The CDR3 consists of 15 residues. This chain's CDR3 is CASSLVRGGRETQYF. In DNA form, the CDR3 reads TGTGCCAGCAGCTTAGTTCGGGGGGGACGGGAGACCCAGTACTTC.

This clone appeared a few times. The chain recombines TRBV7-3 with TRBJ2-3; 7 bases match TRBD2. The trim removed 2 bases at V and 4 bases at J, leaving 0 bases unmatched. Per the germline V gene, CDR1 is SGHTA and CDR2 is FQGTGA. This CDR3 contains 13 residues. The CDR3 nucleotides are TGTGCCAGCAGCTTACGGGAGGCAGATACGCAGTATTTT. It specifies CASSLREADTQYF.

The V gene is TRBV4-3, the J gene TRBJ2-3; 14 nucleotides align to TRBD2. Per germline, CDR1 LGHNA and CDR2 YSLEER. V lost 0 bases to trimming and J lost 6 bases; unmatched junction nucleotides: 14. The CDR3 extends over 20 amino acids. The CDR3 coding sequence is TGCGCCAGCAGCCAAGATCTTACCGCGACTAGCGGGGGGGCCCGGGATACGCAGTATTTT. This codes for CASSQDLTATSGGARDTQYF.

This clone has a single count. The rearrangement joins TRBV6-2 or TRBV6-3 to TRBJ1-3, with unresolved D. CDR1 and CDR2 (germline): MNHEY, SVGEGT. Trimming removed 5 bases from V and 4 bases from J, with 21 bases in between. The CDR3 has 17 residues. CDR3 DNA sequence: TGTGCCAGCAGTGACCTTCCGGGATGGGCGCAGGGAAACACCATATATTTT. It is translated as CASSDLPGWAQGNTIYF.

The chain joins TRBV7-9 to TRBJ2-7; TRBD1 might be the D (6 bases). The germline V gene encodes CDR1 SEHNR and CDR2 FQNEAQ (reference sequence). This CDR3 has 17 residues. The V end lost 8 bases, the J end lost 3 bases, and 26 bases lay between the germline ends. CDR3 DNA: TGTGCCAGCTCCTTAGGGACCCGTACAGGGATTGACTACGAGCAGTACTTC. It is translated as CASSLGTRTGIDYEQYF.

This clone was recorded only once. This sequence joins TRBV18 and TRBJ2-3; TRBD1 is a possible D gene (6 bases). Germline V gives CDR1 KGHSH, CDR2 LQKENI. Trimming cost V 2 bases and J 2 bases, with 11 bases left between them. The CDR3 totals 15 residues. CDR3 loop: CASSPRTAPTDTQYF. CDR3 sequence (DNA): TGTGCCAGCTCACCAAGGACAGCCCCCACAGATACGCAGTATTTT.